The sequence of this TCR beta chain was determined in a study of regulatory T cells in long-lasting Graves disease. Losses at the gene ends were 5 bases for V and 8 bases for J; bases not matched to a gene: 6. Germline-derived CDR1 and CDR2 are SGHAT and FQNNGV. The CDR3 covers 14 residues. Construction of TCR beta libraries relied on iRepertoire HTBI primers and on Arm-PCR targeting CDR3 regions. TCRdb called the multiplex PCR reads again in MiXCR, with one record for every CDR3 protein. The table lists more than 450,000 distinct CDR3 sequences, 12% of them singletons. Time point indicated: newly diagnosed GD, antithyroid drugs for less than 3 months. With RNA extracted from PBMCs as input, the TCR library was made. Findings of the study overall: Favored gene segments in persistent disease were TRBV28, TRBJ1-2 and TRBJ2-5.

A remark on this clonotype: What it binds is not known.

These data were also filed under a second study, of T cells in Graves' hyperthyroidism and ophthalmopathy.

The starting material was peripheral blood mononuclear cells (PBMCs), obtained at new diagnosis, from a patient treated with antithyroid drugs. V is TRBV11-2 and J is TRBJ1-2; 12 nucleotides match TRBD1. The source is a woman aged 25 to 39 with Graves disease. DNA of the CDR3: TGTGCCAGCAGCGGGAGGGACAGGGGGCTGGGCTACACCTTC. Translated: CASSGRDRGLGYTF. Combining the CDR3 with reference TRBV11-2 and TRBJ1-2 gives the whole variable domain EAGVAQSPRYKIIEKRQSVAFWCNPISGHATLYWYQQILGQGPKLLIQFQNNGVVDDSQLPKDRFSAERLKGVDSTLKIQPAKLEDSAVYLCASSGRDRGLGYTFGSGTRLTVV.